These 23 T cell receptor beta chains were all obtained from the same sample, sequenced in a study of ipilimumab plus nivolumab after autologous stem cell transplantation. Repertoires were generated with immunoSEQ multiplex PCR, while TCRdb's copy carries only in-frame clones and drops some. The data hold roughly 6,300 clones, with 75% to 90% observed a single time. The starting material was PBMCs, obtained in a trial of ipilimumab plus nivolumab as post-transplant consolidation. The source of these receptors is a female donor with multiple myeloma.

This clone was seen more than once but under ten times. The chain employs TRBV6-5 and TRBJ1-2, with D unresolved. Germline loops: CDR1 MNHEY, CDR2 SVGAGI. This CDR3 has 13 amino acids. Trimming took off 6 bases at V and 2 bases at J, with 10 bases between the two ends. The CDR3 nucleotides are TGTGCCAGCAGCTGGGATGAGAACTATGGCTACACCTTC. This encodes CASSWDENYGYTF.

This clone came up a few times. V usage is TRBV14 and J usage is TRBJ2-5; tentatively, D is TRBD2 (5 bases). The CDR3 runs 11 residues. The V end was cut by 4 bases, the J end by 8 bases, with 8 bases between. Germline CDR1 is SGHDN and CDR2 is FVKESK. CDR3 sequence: CASSLSGTQYF. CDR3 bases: TGTGCCAGCAGCCTCAGCGGTACCCAGTACTTC.

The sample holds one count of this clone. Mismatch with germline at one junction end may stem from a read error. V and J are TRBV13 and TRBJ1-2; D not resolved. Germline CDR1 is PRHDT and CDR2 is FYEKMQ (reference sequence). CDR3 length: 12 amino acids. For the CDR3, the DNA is TGTGCCAGCAGCGTAGGGAGCTATGGCTACACCTTC. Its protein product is CASSVGSYGYTF.

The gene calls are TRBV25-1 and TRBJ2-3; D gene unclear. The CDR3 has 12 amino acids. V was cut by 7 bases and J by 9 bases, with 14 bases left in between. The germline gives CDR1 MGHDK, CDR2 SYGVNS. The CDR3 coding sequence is TGTGCCAGCACAGGTGAGGATTTGACGCAGTATTTT. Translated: CASTGEDLTQYF.

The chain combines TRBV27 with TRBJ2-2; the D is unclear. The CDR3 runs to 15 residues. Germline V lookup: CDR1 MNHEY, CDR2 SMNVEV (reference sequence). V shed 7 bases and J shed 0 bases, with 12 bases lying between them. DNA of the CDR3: TGTGCCAGCAACACACTGGCCGCGAACACCGGGGAGCTGTTTTTT. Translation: CASNTLAANTGELFF.

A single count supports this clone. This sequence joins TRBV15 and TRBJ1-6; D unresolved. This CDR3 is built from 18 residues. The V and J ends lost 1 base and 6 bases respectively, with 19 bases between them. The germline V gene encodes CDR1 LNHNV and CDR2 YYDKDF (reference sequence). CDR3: CATSRVPGSLLGNSPLHF. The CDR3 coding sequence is TGTGCCACCAGCAGAGTCCCGGGGTCCTTGTTGGGTAATTCACCCCTCCACTTT.

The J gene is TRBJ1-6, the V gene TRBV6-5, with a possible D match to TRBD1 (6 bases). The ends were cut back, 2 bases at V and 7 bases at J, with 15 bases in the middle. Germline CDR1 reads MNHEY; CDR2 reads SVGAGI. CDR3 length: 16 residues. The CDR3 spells CASSYMTGGGNSPLHF. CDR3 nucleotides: TGTGCCAGCAGTTACATGACAGGAGGCGGGAATTCACCCCTCCACTTT.

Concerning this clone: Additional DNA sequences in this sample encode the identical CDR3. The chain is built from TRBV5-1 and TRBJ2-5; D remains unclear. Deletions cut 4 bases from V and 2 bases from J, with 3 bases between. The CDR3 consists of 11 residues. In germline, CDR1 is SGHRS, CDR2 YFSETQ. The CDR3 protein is CASSLQETQYF. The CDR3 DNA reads TGCGCCAGCAGCCTACAAGAGACCCAGTACTTC.

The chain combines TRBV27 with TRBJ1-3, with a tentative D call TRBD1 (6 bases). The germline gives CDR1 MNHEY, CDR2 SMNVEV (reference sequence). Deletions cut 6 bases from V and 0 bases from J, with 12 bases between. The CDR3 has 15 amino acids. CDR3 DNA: TGTGCCAGCAGCGGGTGGGGGGCCTCTGGAAACACCATATATTTT. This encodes CASSGWGASGNTIYF.

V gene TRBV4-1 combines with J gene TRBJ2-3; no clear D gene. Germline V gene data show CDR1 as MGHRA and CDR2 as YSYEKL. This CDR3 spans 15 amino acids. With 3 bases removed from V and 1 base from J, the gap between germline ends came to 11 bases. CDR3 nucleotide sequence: TGCGCCAGCAGCCAGCAAGGCCTCCGCACAGATACGCAGTATTTT. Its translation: CASSQQGLRTDTQYF.

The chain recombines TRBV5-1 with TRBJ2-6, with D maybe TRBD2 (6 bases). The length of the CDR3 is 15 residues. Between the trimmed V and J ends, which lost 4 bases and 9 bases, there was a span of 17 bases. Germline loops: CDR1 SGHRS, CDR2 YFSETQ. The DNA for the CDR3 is TGCGCCAGCAGCCTCCTGGGGGGTTTCAACAACGTCCTGACTTTC. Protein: CASSLLGGFNNVLTF.

In DNA form, the CDR3 reads TGTGCCAGCAGCCGCCAGAGGACCTACGAGCAGTACTTC. Its protein is CASSRQRTYEQYF. This chain connects TRBV27 to TRBJ2-7; D unresolved. The CDR3 spans 13 residues. V was trimmed by 6 bases and J by 2 bases, leaving 11 bases between them. The germline V gene has CDR1 MNHEY and CDR2 SMNVEV (reference sequence).

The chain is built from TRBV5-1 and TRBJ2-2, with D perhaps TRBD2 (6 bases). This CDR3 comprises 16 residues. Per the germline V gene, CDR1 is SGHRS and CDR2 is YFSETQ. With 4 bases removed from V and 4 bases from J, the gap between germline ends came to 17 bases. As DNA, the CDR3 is TGCGCCAGCAGCCCGGGTCTTCTGGGGGGCACCGGGGAGCTGTTTTTT. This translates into CASSPGLLGGTGELFF.

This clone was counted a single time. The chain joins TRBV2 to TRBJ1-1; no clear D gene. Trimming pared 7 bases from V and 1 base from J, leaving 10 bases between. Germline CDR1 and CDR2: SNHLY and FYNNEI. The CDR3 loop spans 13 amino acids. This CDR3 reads CASMAGRNTEAFF. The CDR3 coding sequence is TGTGCCAGCATGGCCGGCAGGAACACTGAAGCTTTCTTT. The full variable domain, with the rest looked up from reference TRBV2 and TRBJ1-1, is EPEVTQTPSHQVTQMGQEVILRCVPISNHLYFYWYRQILGQKVEFLVSFYNNEISEKSEIFDDQFSVERPDGSNFTLKIRSTKLEDSAMYFCASMAGRNTEAFFGQGTRLTVV.

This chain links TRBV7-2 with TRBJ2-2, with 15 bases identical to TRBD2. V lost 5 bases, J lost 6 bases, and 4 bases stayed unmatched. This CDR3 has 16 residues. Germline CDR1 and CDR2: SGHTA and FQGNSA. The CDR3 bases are TGTGCCAGCAGCCGGACTAGCGGGAGGGCCGCCGGGGAGCTGTTTTTT. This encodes CASSRTSGRAAGELFF.

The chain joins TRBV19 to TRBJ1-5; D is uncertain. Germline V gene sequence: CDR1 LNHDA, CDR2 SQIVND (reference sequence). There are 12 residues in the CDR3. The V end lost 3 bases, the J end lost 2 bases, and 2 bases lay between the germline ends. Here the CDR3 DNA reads TGTGCCAGTAGTATCGGCAATCAGCCCCAGCATTTT. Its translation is CASSIGNQPQHF.

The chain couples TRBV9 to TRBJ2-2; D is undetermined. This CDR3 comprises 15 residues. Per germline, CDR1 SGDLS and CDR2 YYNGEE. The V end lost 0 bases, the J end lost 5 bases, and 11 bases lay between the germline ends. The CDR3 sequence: CASSVEGRHTGELFF. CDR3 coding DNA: TGTGCCAGCAGCGTAGAGGGTCGCCATACCGGGGAGCTGTTTTTT.

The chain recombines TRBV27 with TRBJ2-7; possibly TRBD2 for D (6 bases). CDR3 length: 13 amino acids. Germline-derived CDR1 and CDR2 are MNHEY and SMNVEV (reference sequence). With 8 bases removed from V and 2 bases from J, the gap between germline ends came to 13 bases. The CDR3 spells CASRMGLTYEQYF. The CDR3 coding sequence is TGTGCCAGCCGAATGGGACTTACCTACGAGCAGTACTTC.

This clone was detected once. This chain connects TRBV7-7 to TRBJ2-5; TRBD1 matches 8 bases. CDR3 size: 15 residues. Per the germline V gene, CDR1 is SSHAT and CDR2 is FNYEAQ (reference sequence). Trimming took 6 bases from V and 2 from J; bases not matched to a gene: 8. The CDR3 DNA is TGTGCCAGCAGTCTCGGACAGGGCGGGCAAGAGACCCAGTACTTC. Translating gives CASSLGQGGQETQYF.

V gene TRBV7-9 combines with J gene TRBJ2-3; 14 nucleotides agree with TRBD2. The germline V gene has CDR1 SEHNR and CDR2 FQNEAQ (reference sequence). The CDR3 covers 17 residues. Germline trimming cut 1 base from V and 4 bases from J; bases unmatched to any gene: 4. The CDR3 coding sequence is TGTGCCAGCAGCTTAGTACGACTAGCGGGAGGGGCAGATACGCAGTATTTT. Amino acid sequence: CASSLVRLAGGADTQYF.

The CDR3 region is CASSQPGEQFF. DNA for the CDR3: TGTGCCAGCAGCCAACCAGGTGAGCAGTTCTTC. J is TRBJ2-1 and V is TRBV14; D gene ambiguous. This CDR3 region has 11 residues. Trimming pared 2 bases from V and 9 bases from J, leaving 5 bases between. Germline V CDR1 and CDR2: SGHDN, FVKESK.

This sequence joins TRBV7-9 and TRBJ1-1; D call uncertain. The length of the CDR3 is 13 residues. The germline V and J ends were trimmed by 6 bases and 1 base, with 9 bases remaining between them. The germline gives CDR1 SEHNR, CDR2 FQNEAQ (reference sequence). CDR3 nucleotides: TGTGCCAGCAGTTCAGCGGAGAACACTGAAGCTTTCTTT. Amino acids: CASSSAENTEAFF.

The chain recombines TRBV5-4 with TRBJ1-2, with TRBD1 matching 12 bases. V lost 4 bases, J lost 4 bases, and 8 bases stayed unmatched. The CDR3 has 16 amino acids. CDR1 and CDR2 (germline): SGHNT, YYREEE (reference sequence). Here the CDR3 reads CASSRLGQGATYGYTF. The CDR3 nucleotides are TGTGCCAGCAGCCGACTGGGACAGGGGGCGACCTATGGCTACACCTTC.